The 21 T cell receptor beta chains below come from one sample, sequenced in a study of PD-1 blockade in classical Hodgkin lymphoma. The repertoire was sequenced with immunoSEQ multiplex PCR; TCRdb's copy has only in-frame clones and lacks some. Seen here are 80,000 to 100,000 clones, 81% observed once, and the top ten hold approximately 15%. Every patient was affected by relapse after autologous stem cell transplantation, while exposure to brentuximab vedotin was not uniform. The sequencing here drew on peripheral blood mononuclear cells (PBMCs), taken before the second cycle of nivolumab. The origin of the receptors is a human donor with classical Hodgkin lymphoma.

The chain uses TRBV4-2 and TRBJ2-7; 8 nucleotides match TRBD2. CDR3 length equals 14 residues. Germline V CDR1 and CDR2: LGHNA, YNFKEQ. V shed 4 bases and J 6 bases; nucleotides not matched to a gene: 8. This chain's CDR3 is CASSPGTSPPEQYF. CDR3 DNA sequence: TGTGCCAGCAGCCCTGGGACTAGTCCCCCCGAGCAGTACTTC.

The rearrangement uses TRBV7-3 and TRBJ2-3; 7 nucleotides line up with TRBD2. Trimming cost V 5 bases and J 6 bases; bases outside gene matches: 11. The CDR3 runs 15 residues. Germline-derived CDR1 and CDR2 are SGHTA and FQGTGA. As DNA, the CDR3 is TGTGCCAGCAGCCCCGGGACTACCTACACGGATACGCAGTATTTT. This gives the protein CASSPGTTYTDTQYF.

This chain joins TRBV5-4 and TRBJ2-7; 8 bases are a match to TRBD2. This CDR3 has 17 amino acids. CDR1 is SGHNT, CDR2 YYREEE, per germline (reference sequence). V was clipped by 4 bases and J by 4 bases; unmatched bases: 16. The CDR3 bases are TGTGCCAGCAGCGCTCCTCAGGGCATTGGACTAGCTTACGAGCAGTACTTC. Amino acids: CASSAPQGIGLAYEQYF.

The V call is TRBV5-6, the J call TRBJ2-2; D perhaps matches TRBD2 (6 bases). The ends were cut back, 0 bases at V and 4 bases at J, with 10 bases in the middle. Germline V gene sequence: CDR1 SGHDT, CDR2 YYEEEE. The CDR3 totals 15 residues. The CDR3 region is CASSLERVGTGELFF. The CDR3 coding sequence is TGTGCCAGCAGCTTGGAGCGGGTTGGCACCGGGGAGCTGTTTTTT.

This clone was detected once. This rearrangement joins TRBV7-9 to TRBJ2-1, with D tentatively TRBD1 or TRBD2 (5 bases each). V dropped 5 bases and J dropped 5 bases, with 10 bases sitting between them. From germline, CDR1 is SEHNR and CDR2 FQNEAQ (reference sequence). The CDR3 loop spans 13 amino acids. This CDR3 is CASSELGDNEQFF. The DNA for the CDR3 is TGTGCCAGCAGCGAACTGGGGGACAATGAGCAGTTCTTC. Variable domain in full (rest from reference TRBV7-9 and TRBJ2-1): DTGVSQNPRHKITKRGQNVTFRCDPISEHNRLYWYRQTLGQGPEFLTYFQNEAQLEKSRLLSDRFSAERPKGSFSTLEIQRTEQGDSAMYLCASSELGDNEQFFGPGTRLTVL.

This chain uses TRBV5-5 with TRBJ2-7; D is ambiguous. Germline CDR1 and CDR2: SGHKS and YYEKEE (reference sequence). There are 14 residues in the CDR3. The V end lost 0 bases, the J end lost 5 bases, and 12 bases lay between the germline ends. The CDR3 DNA is TGTGCCAGCAGCTTGGAGGGTATCGGAGACGAGCAGTACTTC. Encoded protein: CASSLEGIGDEQYF.

The rearrangement joins TRBV18 to TRBJ2-5; D call uncertain. Trimming shortened V by 4 bases and J by 0 bases, and 3 bases separated the two germline ends. The germline V gene encodes CDR1 KGHSH and CDR2 LQKENI. This CDR3 spans 12 amino acids. CDR3 sequence (DNA): TGTGCCAGCTCACAAGACCAAGAGACCCAGTACTTC. Protein: CASSQDQETQYF.

J is TRBJ2-5 and V is TRBV10-3, with D perhaps TRBD1 (6 bases). The CDR3 contains 13 residues. CDR1 is ENHRY and CDR2 is SYGVKD in the germline V gene. Trimming shortened V by 4 bases and J by 1 base, and 7 bases separated the two germline ends. This CDR3 is CAISVDSQETQYF. CDR3 in DNA: TGTGCCATCAGTGTGGACAGCCAAGAGACCCAGTACTTC.

This clone was recorded only once. This chain joins TRBV10-3 and TRBJ2-7, with D unresolved. Germline V gives CDR1 ENHRY, CDR2 SYGVKD. V lost 3 bases, J lost 2 bases, and 5 bases lay in between. The CDR3 has 12 amino acids. For the CDR3, the DNA is TGTGCCATCAGTGACAACCCCTACGAGCAGTACTTC. It yields the protein CAISDNPYEQYF.

This chain joins TRBV18 and TRBJ2-1; the D gene is possibly TRBD2 (5 bases). Trimming stripped 1 base from V and 1 base from J, with 8 bases between. Germline V gives CDR1 KGHSH, CDR2 LQKENI. There are 15 residues in the CDR3. The CDR3 sequence: CASSPQVASYNEQFF. The DNA for the CDR3 is TGTGCCAGCTCACCACAAGTAGCGTCCTACAATGAGCAGTTCTTC.

This chain links TRBV5-4 with TRBJ2-2; D might be TRBD2 (6 bases). V lost 4 bases and J 7 bases, leaving 14 bases between the germline ends. Germline CDR1 and CDR2: SGHNT and YYREEE (reference sequence). This CDR3 contains 14 residues. The CDR3 sequence: CASSGAGRLGELFF. CDR3 bases: TGTGCCAGCAGCGGGGCGGGGCGACTCGGGGAGCTGTTTTTT.

V usage is TRBV29-1 and J usage is TRBJ1-5; possibly TRBD1 for D (5 bases). V was cut by 7 bases and J by 5 bases, with 15 bases left in between. Germline V gene sequence: CDR1 SQVTM, CDR2 ANQGSEA. The CDR3 totals 13 residues. For the CDR3, the DNA is TGCAGCGCTCAGACCGGGGGGGATCAGCCCCAGCATTTT. Its translation is CSAQTGGDQPQHF.

V gene TRBV7-2 combines with J gene TRBJ2-5; 8 positions match TRBD2. The CDR3 totals 13 residues. The junction had 5 bases not matched to a gene; V was cut back by 6 bases and J by 5 bases. The V gene's germline CDR1 is SGHTA and CDR2 FQGNSA. The CDR3 loop is CASSPQREETQYF. The DNA of the CDR3 is TGTGCCAGCAGTCCTCAGCGGGAGGAGACCCAGTACTTC.

This clone was counted ten times or more. The rearrangement links TRBV2 to TRBJ1-5, with a possible D match to TRBD1 (6 bases). Per the germline V gene, CDR1 is SNHLY and CDR2 is FYNNEI. The CDR3 runs to 14 residues. V was cut by 4 bases and J by 1 base, with 8 bases left in between. Here the CDR3 reads CASSGGGSNQPQHF. The CDR3 nucleotides are TGTGCCAGCAGTGGAGGGGGGAGCAATCAGCCCCAGCATTTT.

In DNA, the CDR3 is TGTGCCACCAGCAGAGATCCTGGCAGCGAGCAGTTCTTC. This sequence encodes CATSRDPGSEQFF. The chain carries TRBV15 and TRBJ2-1; D remains ambiguous. The CDR3 has 13 amino acids. V was trimmed by 0 bases and J by 10 bases, leaving 10 bases between them. Germline-derived CDR1 and CDR2 are LNHNV and YYDKDF (reference sequence).

The chain uses TRBV2 and TRBJ2-7; TRBD1 agrees at 9 bases. The CDR3 covers 14 residues. J lost 4 bases, V lost 6 bases, and 7 bases had no gene match. Germline CDR1 reads SNHLY; CDR2 reads FYNNEI. CDR3 sequence: CASSAGTGTYEQYF. CDR3 sequence (DNA): TGTGCCAGCAGCGCCGGGACAGGGACATACGAGCAGTACTTC.

The gene calls are TRBV29-1 and TRBJ1-2; 7 bases are shared with TRBD1. V was clipped by 3 bases and J by 2 bases; unmatched bases: 0. The germline CDR1 and CDR2 sequences are SQVTM and ANQGSEA. The CDR3 length is 12 residues. As DNA, the CDR3 is TGCAGCGTTGAGGACAGGAACTATGGCTACACCTTC. It specifies CSVEDRNYGYTF.

The chain has TRBV19 and TRBJ2-7, with D perhaps TRBD2 (6 bases). There are 15 residues in the CDR3. V was trimmed by 3 bases and J by 5 bases, leaving 17 bases between them. Germline V gene lookup returns CDR1 LNHDA and CDR2 SQIVND (reference sequence). The CDR3 nucleotides read TGTGCCAGTAGTATTACCGGGACTCCGCGGGACGAGCAGTACTTC. Translation gives CASSITGTPRDEQYF.

The genes are TRBV7-8 and TRBJ2-2; D is uncertain. V shed 4 bases and J shed 5 bases, with 11 bases lying between them. The germline CDR1 and CDR2 sequences are SGHVS and FQNEAQ. This CDR3 has 14 amino acids. CDR3 sequence reads: CASSYPGRTGELFF. CDR3 bases: TGTGCCAGCAGCTATCCGGGTAGGACCGGGGAGCTGTTTTTT.

The J gene is TRBJ1-2, the V gene TRBV18; TRBD1 agrees at 8 bases. Germline CDR1 and CDR2: KGHSH and LQKENI. Germline trimming cut 3 bases from V and 4 bases from J; bases unmatched to any gene: 7. The length of the CDR3 is 15 residues. The CDR3 DNA follows: TGTGCCAGCTCACCGTATGGACAGGGTGGCTATGGCTACACCTTC. Protein: CASSPYGQGGYGYTF. The full variable domain, completed using reference TRBV18 and TRBJ1-2, is NAGVMQNPRHLVRRRGQEARLRCSPMKGHSHVYWYRQLPEEGLKFMVYLQKENIIDESGMPKERFSAEFPKEGPSILRIQQVVRGDSAAYFCASSPYGQGGYGYTFGSGTRLTVV.

The CDR3 nucleotides read TGCGCCAGCAGAAACATTGCCGGGACTAGCGGATCCACAGATACGCAGTATTTT. Protein product: CASRNIAGTSGSTDTQYF. The rearrangement links TRBV5-1 to TRBJ2-3, with 11 bases aligning to TRBD2. CDR3 length: 18 amino acids. Germline trimming cut 5 bases from V and 2 bases from J; bases unmatched to any gene: 13. The germline CDR1 and CDR2 sequences are SGHRS and YFSETQ.